The 6 T cell receptor beta chains listed next were all sequenced from one sample in a study of blood T cells in healthy people across ages. A J-beta primer mix and a sample-barcoded 5' primer were used in a second PCR of roughly 6 to 11 cycles. MiXCR, applied by TCRdb to the 5' RACE reads, yields one record per CDR3 protein. Among 1,100,000 or so distinct CDR3 sequences listed, around 43% were seen once. The specimen sequenced was blood. Every receptor here comes from a woman aged 55-75 years in good health.

The rearrangement uses TRBV3-1 and TRBJ2-1, with TRBD2 matching over 14 bases. Germline V lookup: CDR1 LGHDT, CDR2 YNNKEL (reference sequence). The CDR3 has 17 residues. Unmatched junction bases numbered 10, after V lost 4 bases and J lost 8 bases. The chain's CDR3 is CASSPPRLAGGPYEQFF. The CDR3, as DNA: TGTGCCAGCAGCCCCCCCCGACTAGCGGGAGGGCCCTATGAGCAGTTCTTC.

This rearrangement joins TRBV12-3 or TRBV12-4 to TRBJ1-1; D unclear. V was pared by 8 bases and J by 12 bases, with 7 bases between. The length of the CDR3 is 8 residues. CDR3 region: CASPGSFF. The CDR3 bases are TGTGCCAGCCCTGGGTCTTTCTTT.

The rearrangement joins TRBV28 to TRBJ2-3, with a weak D call TRBD1 (5 bases). The CDR3 covers 14 residues. Germline V gives CDR1 MDHEN, CDR2 SYDVKM. Trimming stripped 10 bases from V and 5 bases from J, with 19 bases between. The CDR3 DNA follows: TGTGCCACCAGGGCGCAATCAATTGGAGATACGCAGTATTTT. This sequence encodes CATRAQSIGDTQYF.

This chain connects TRBV11-2 to TRBJ2-1; weak D call: TRBD1 (5 bases). Germline CDR1 is SGHAT and CDR2 is FQNNGV. Trimming took 5 bases from V and 6 from J, leaving 14 bases between them. There are 14 residues in the CDR3. The CDR3 sequence is CASSGASPVNEQFF. As DNA, the CDR3 is TGTGCCAGCAGCGGGGCGAGCCCGGTCAATGAGCAGTTCTTC.

The chain carries TRBV12-3 or TRBV12-4 and TRBJ1-4; perhaps TRBD1 as D (5 bases). V was shortened by 3 bases and J by 4 bases, with 18 bases between the two germline ends. The CDR3 covers 17 residues. CDR3 sequence (DNA): TGTGCCAGCAGTTTTTTACAGGAGCCCACTCTTAATGAAAAACTGTTTTTT. Translation: CASSFLQEPTLNEKLFF.

This sequence joins TRBV29-1 and TRBJ2-5, with 8 bases lining up with TRBD1. This CDR3 region has 14 residues. The V and J ends lost 2 bases and 4 bases, in that order; junction bases with no gene match: 6. Germline V CDR1 and CDR2: SQVTM, ANQGSEA. The CDR3 nucleotides are TGCAGCGTTGAACGACAGGGGCCAGCAGAGACCCAGTACTTC. This gives the protein CSVERQGPAETQYF. Using reference TRBV29-1 and TRBJ2-5 for the parts outside the CDR3, the full variable domain is SAVISQKPSRDICQRGTSLTIQCQVDSQVTMMFWYRQQPGQSLTLIATANQGSEATYESGFVIDKFPISRPNLTFSTLTVSNMSPEDSSIYLCSVERQGPAETQYFGPGTRLLVL.